This passage covers 28 T cell receptor beta chains from one sample sequenced in a study of blood T cell repertoires in COVID-19 (dated by TCRdb to 2018 to 2021). Libraries were constructed by the immunoSEQ multiplex PCR assay. TCRdb stores this immuneACCESS table with in-frame sequences only. Part of the clones is absent; in the studies checked, under half of the shortfall reflects unresolved V genes, and no reason is known for the rest. This sample has under 250,000 clones in its table, and 65% to 90% of those were observed once. The ten largest clonotypes hold about 4.8% of the sample. The sequenced material came from peripheral blood. The receptors shown here come from a woman aged 70-85 years with acute or convalescent COVID-19.

This clone was seen more than once but under ten times. The chain couples TRBV30 to TRBJ1-2; D might be TRBD1 (5 bases). Germline-derived CDR1 and CDR2 are GTSNPN and SVGIG (reference sequence). Deletions cut 6 bases from V and 2 bases from J, with 16 bases between. This CDR3 has 14 amino acids. For the CDR3, the DNA is TGTGCCTGCGGCAGGGAGGTTGGAAACTATGGCTACACCTTC. Protein: CACGREVGNYGYTF.

This chain links TRBV29-1 with TRBJ1-2, with TRBD1 as a possible D gene (6 bases). The CDR3 runs 11 residues. V was trimmed by 6 bases and J by 4 bases, leaving 9 bases between them. Germline values: CDR1 SQVTM, CDR2 ANQGSEA. The CDR3 is CSVRQVYGYTF. CDR3 DNA: TGCAGCGTACGACAGGTCTATGGCTACACCTTC.

The J gene is TRBJ1-1, the V gene TRBV4-2; 8 positions match TRBD1. This CDR3 has 15 residues. Per the germline V gene, CDR1 is LGHNA and CDR2 is YNFKEQ. Trimming removed 2 bases from V and 2 bases from J; junction bases left unmatched: 4. The CDR3 bases are TGTGCCAGCAGCCAAAGGCAGGGGGCTAACACTGAAGCTTTCTTT. It encodes CASSQRQGANTEAFF.

The CDR3 sequence: CASRRQGYSNQPQHF. For the CDR3, the DNA is TGTGCCAGCAGAAGACAGGGGTATAGCAATCAGCCCCAGCATTTT. The V and J genes are TRBV28 and TRBJ1-5, with TRBD1 matching over 8 bases. V gave up 6 bases and J gave up 0 bases; unmatched junction bases: 4. CDR1 is MDHEN and CDR2 is SYDVKM in the germline V gene. The CDR3 is made up of 15 amino acids.

The chain couples TRBV9 to TRBJ1-1; 9 bases are shared with TRBD1. V dropped 0 bases and J dropped 0; count of bases not matched to a gene: 6. In germline, CDR1 is SGDLS, CDR2 YYNGEE. This CDR3 contains 17 residues. The CDR3 nucleotides read TGTGCCAGCAGCGTAGCCCCGGGACAGGGCATGAACACTGAAGCTTTCTTT. It is translated as CASSVAPGQGMNTEAFF. The full variable domain, completed using reference TRBV9 and TRBJ1-1, is DSGVTQTPKHLITATGQRVTLRCSPRSGDLSVYWYQQSLDQGLQFLIQYYNGEERAKGNILERFSAQQFPDLHSELNLSSLELGDSALYFCASSVAPGQGMNTEAFFGQGTRLTVV.

This clone was detected only a few times. This chain uses TRBV4-2 with TRBJ1-4; a weak D match, TRBD1 (6 bases). V was cut by 4 bases and J by 3 bases, with 15 bases left in between. The germline V gene encodes CDR1 LGHNA and CDR2 YNFKEQ. This CDR3 has 16 amino acids. In nucleotides, the CDR3 is TGTGCCAGCAGCCTCCTAGGACAGCATTCTAATGAAAAACTGTTTTTT. Translation gives CASSLLGQHSNEKLFF.

The chain carries TRBV3-1 (or the pseudogene TRBV3-2) and TRBJ1-1; no clear D gene. Germline lookup yields CDR1 LGHDT and CDR2 YNNKEL (reference sequence). Trimming took 1 base from V and 7 from J, leaving 13 bases between them. This CDR3 region has 14 residues. CDR3 amino acids: CASSQVSYPYEAFF. The CDR3 coding sequence is TGTGCCAGCAGCCAAGTGTCCTACCCATATGAAGCTTTCTTT.

The chain has TRBV10-3 and TRBJ2-2, with 7 bases matching TRBD1. In germline, CDR1 is ENHRY, CDR2 SYGVKD. V lost 9 bases and J lost 4; bases outside the gene matches: 5. The CDR3 totals 13 residues. This CDR3 reads CAIMGQITGELFF. CDR3 sequence (DNA): TGTGCCATTATGGGACAGATCACCGGGGAGCTGTTTTTT.

The V call is TRBV15, the J call TRBJ2-1; 7 nucleotides agree with TRBD2. V shed 0 bases and J 3 bases; nucleotides not matched to a gene: 2. Germline values: CDR1 LNHNV, CDR2 YYDKDF (reference sequence). The CDR3 extends over 15 amino acids. CDR3 loop: CATSRDPGGYNEQFF. The CDR3 DNA reads TGTGCCACCAGCAGAGACCCGGGGGGCTACAATGAGCAGTTCTTC.

This clone appeared a single time. V is TRBV7-9 and J is TRBJ1-2; 7 positions agree with TRBD1. The V segment lost 5 bases and the J segment 4 bases; nucleotides outside the gene matches: 10. Looked up from germline, CDR1 is SEHNR and CDR2 is FQNEAQ (reference sequence). This CDR3 comprises 15 residues. The CDR3 nucleotides read TGTGCCAGCAGCGCAACTCAGGGGGGCCTCTATGGCTACACCTTC. Residues: CASSATQGGLYGYTF.

The chain is built from TRBV5-1 and TRBJ2-7; no clear D gene. CDR3 size: 15 residues. Germline-derived CDR1 and CDR2 are SGHRS and YFSETQ. Trimming left V 0 bases short and J 2 bases short, with 12 bases between. The CDR3 nucleotides are TGCGCCAGCAGCTTGGAGGTGAGTCGGGCCTACGAGCAGTACTTC. Protein sequence: CASSLEVSRAYEQYF. The complete variable domain, with remaining parts taken from reference TRBV5-1 and TRBJ2-7, reads KAGVTQTPRYLIKTRGQQVTLSCSPISGHRSVSWYQQTPGQGLQFLFEYFSETQRNKGNFPGRFSGRQFSNSRSEMNVSTLELGDSALYLCASSLEVSRAYEQYFGPGTRLTVT.

The CDR3 DNA reads TGTGCCAGCAGCCCTTTAGCGGGCGGACGCACAGATACGCAGTATTTT. Its protein product is CASSPLAGGRTDTQYF. The rearrangement uses TRBV3-1 (or the pseudogene TRBV3-2) and TRBJ2-3; the match to TRBD2 covers 7 bases. The germline gives CDR1 LGHDT, CDR2 YNNKEL (reference sequence). The CDR3 runs 16 residues. V was clipped by 4 bases and J by 1 base; unmatched bases: 8.

This chain uses TRBV19 with TRBJ1-5; D possibly corresponds to TRBD1 (6 bases). CDR3 length: 13 amino acids. From germline, CDR1 is LNHDA and CDR2 SQIVND (reference sequence). The V and J ends lost 5 bases and 5 bases respectively, with 10 bases between them. The CDR3 spells CASSGQGYQPQHF. The CDR3 coding sequence is TGTGCCAGTAGTGGGCAGGGGTATCAGCCCCAGCATTTT. Based on the CDR3 plus reference TRBV19 and TRBJ1-5, the full variable domain is DGGITQSPKYLFRKEGQNVTLSCEQNLNHDAMYWYRQDPGQGLRLIYYSQIVNDFQKGDIAEGYSVSREKKESFPLTVTSAQKNPTAFYLCASSGQGYQPQHFGDGTRLSIL.

The rearrangement joins TRBV2 to TRBJ2-7; the match to TRBD1 covers 9 bases. The germline gives CDR1 SNHLY, CDR2 FYNNEI. Germline trimming cut 8 bases from V and 2 bases from J; bases unmatched to any gene: 4. The length of the CDR3 is 13 residues. CDR3 region: CASHRDRAYEQYF. The CDR3 DNA is TGTGCCAGCCACCGGGACAGGGCCTACGAGCAGTACTTC. Full variable domain (missing parts from reference TRBV2 and TRBJ2-7): EPEVTQTPSHQVTQMGQEVILRCVPISNHLYFYWYRQILGQKVEFLVSFYNNEISEKSEIFDDQFSVERPDGSNFTLKIRSTKLEDSAMYFCASHRDRAYEQYFGPGTRLTVT.

A note on this clone: The same CDR3 can be traced to other DNA sequences in this sample. The chain couples TRBV5-4 to TRBJ2-5; D is possibly TRBD2 (6 bases). CDR1 SGHNT and CDR2 YYREEE come from the germline V gene (reference sequence). V lost 0 bases and J 2 bases, leaving 8 bases between the germline ends. The CDR3 consists of 14 residues. As DNA, the CDR3 is TGTGCCAGCAGCTTGGTGGGGGGACAAGAGACCCAGTACTTC. Its translation is CASSLVGGQETQYF.

The V and J genes are TRBV11-2 and TRBJ1-1; tentatively, D is TRBD1 (6 bases). The V end was cut by 1 base, the J end by 3 bases, with 15 bases between. The CDR3 consists of 16 residues. Germline values: CDR1 SGHAT, CDR2 FQNNGV. The CDR3 DNA is TGTGCCAGCAGCTTAGGCTGGGAGGGGGGGGACACTGAAGCTTTCTTT. This codes for CASSLGWEGGDTEAFF.

This chain uses TRBV12-3 or TRBV12-4 with TRBJ1-1; D not resolved. The germline V and J ends were trimmed by 6 bases and 2 bases, with 10 bases remaining between them. The CDR3 loop spans 13 amino acids. The CDR3 is CASRPQLNTEAFF. The CDR3 DNA is TGTGCCAGCAGGCCACAGCTTAACACTGAAGCTTTCTTT.

The V call is TRBV21-1, the J call TRBJ1-4; TRBD1 is taken as the D call from the table, unchecked against the DNA. TRBV21-1 is reported as a pseudogene. The CDR3 contains 14 residues. In DNA form, the CDR3 reads TGTGCCAGCAGCACGACAGGGGAGGATGAAAAACTGTTTTTT. Protein: CASSTTGEDEKLFF.

This chain links TRBV28 with TRBJ1-3; D is unresolved. The CDR3 has 17 amino acids. V was pared by 4 bases and J by 2 bases, with 18 bases between. The V gene's germline CDR1 is MDHEN and CDR2 SYDVKM. Here the CDR3 DNA reads TGTGCCAGCAGTTCCACGCCAGGAGGAAGAACTGGAAACACCATATATTTT. It is translated as CASSSTPGGRTGNTIYF.

V gene TRBV4-2 combines with J gene TRBJ2-7; 9 bases agree with TRBD1. The trim removed 3 bases at V and 1 base at J, leaving 1 base unmatched. Germline V gene lookup returns CDR1 LGHNA and CDR2 YNFKEQ. The CDR3 sequence is 14 residues long. The CDR3 sequence: CASSQGQGSYEQYF. The CDR3 bases are TGTGCCAGCAGCCAGGGACAGGGATCCTACGAGCAGTACTTC.

The chain links TRBV2 to TRBJ1-1; D is uncertain. Germline loops: CDR1 SNHLY, CDR2 FYNNEI. V lost 2 bases and J lost 0, with 7 bases in between. The CDR3 extends over 14 amino acids. CDR3 nucleotide sequence: TGTGCCAGCAGTGAAAGCCAGGTGAACACTGAAGCTTTCTTT. Translating gives CASSESQVNTEAFF.

V usage is TRBV29-1 and J usage is TRBJ1-2, with 8 bases fitting TRBD1. The CDR3 runs 15 residues. Looked up from germline, CDR1 is SQVTM and CDR2 is ANQGSEA. V lost 7 bases and J lost 4; bases outside the gene matches: 14. The CDR3 region has the DNA TGCAGCGCAGAGACCACGACAGGGGAGACCTATGGCTACACCTTC. Translated, it gives CSAETTTGETYGYTF.

The V gene is TRBV6-5, the J gene TRBJ1-6; 8 bases fit TRBD1. The CDR3 has 16 residues. Germline V lookup: CDR1 MNHEY, CDR2 SVGAGI. Trimming cost V 2 bases and J 4 bases; bases outside gene matches: 4. CDR3 coding DNA: TGTGCCAGCAGTTACGGCGACAGGGGATATAATTCACCCCTCCACTTT. It codes for CASSYGDRGYNSPLHF.

The V call is TRBV6-5, the J call TRBJ1-2; 8 nucleotides match TRBD1. The germline V gene has CDR1 MNHEY and CDR2 SVGAGI. J was trimmed by 4 bases and V by 0 bases; bases with no gene match: 7. CDR3 length equals 16 residues. In DNA, the CDR3 is TGTGCCAGCAGTTACTCGAGCCAGGGGGCAAGCTATGGCTACACCTTC. It yields the protein CASSYSSQGASYGYTF.

The V and J genes are TRBV6-5 and TRBJ1-2, with 8 bases lining up with TRBD1. Trimming at V came to 6 bases and at J to 3 bases, leaving 3 bases not matched to a gene. The CDR3 length is 13 residues. Per the germline V gene, CDR1 is MNHEY and CDR2 is SVGAGI. The CDR3 region has the DNA TGTGCCAGCAGCGAGACAGGGGACTATGGCTACACCTTC. Translated, it gives CASSETGDYGYTF.

V usage is TRBV28 and J usage is TRBJ1-2; unclear D gene. This CDR3 has 10 residues. The V end lost 8 bases, the J end lost 6 bases, and 7 bases lay between the germline ends. Germline V gene sequence: CDR1 MDHEN, CDR2 SYDVKM. This CDR3 reads CASGEHGYTF. CDR3 nucleotide sequence: TGTGCCAGCGGGGAGCATGGCTACACCTTC.

This clone was seen a few times. V and J are TRBV2 and TRBJ1-2; D is unclear. Trimming stripped 6 bases from V and 4 bases from J, with 12 bases between. The CDR3 extends over 13 amino acids. The germline CDR1 and CDR2 sequences are SNHLY and FYNNEI. CDR3 amino acids: CASSGLTSYGYTF. As DNA, the CDR3 is TGTGCCAGCAGCGGACTTACGAGCTATGGCTACACCTTC. Together with reference TRBV2 and TRBJ1-2, the CDR3 gives the full variable domain: EPEVTQTPSHQVTQMGQEVILRCVPISNHLYFYWYRQILGQKVEFLVSFYNNEISEKSEIFDDQFSVERPDGSNFTLKIRSTKLEDSAMYFCASSGLTSYGYTFGSGTRLTVV.

V is TRBV5-6 and J is TRBJ1-1, with TRBD1 identical over 9 bases. Per the germline V gene, CDR1 is SGHDT and CDR2 is YYEEEE. V shed 3 bases, J shed 4 bases, and the junction held 19 bases outside the gene matches. CDR3 size: 19 residues. CDR3 nucleotide sequence: TGTGCCAGCAGCTCAGGAGGGACAGGGAGTTGGCGGAGGGGCACTGAAGCTTTCTTT. Amino acid sequence: CASSSGGTGSWRRGTEAFF.